The 8 T cell receptor beta chains listed next were all sequenced from one sample in a study of blood T cell repertoires in COVID-19. Assay used: immunoSEQ multiplex PCR; TCRdb lists only in-frame clones, some missing. The table lists 300,000 to 400,000 clones, 70% to 90% of them singletons, with roughly 4.1% in the top ten. The sequenced sample consisted of peripheral blood. The receptors shown here come from a woman aged 45-65 years with active or convalescent COVID-19.

The rearrangement uses TRBV4-1 and TRBJ2-2; 13 bases fit TRBD2. After removal of 2 bases from V and 1 base from J, the junction contained 13 bases not matched to a gene. This CDR3 has 21 residues. The germline V gene has CDR1 MGHRA and CDR2 YSYEKL. CDR3 in amino acids: CASSQPLLAGGGFLNTGELFF. As DNA, the CDR3 is TGCGCCAGCAGCCAACCCCTACTAGCGGGGGGGGGTTTTTTGAACACCGGGGAGCTGTTTTTT.

This clone was found once. The chain employs TRBV7-2 and TRBJ2-2, with D perhaps TRBD2 (6 bases). The CDR3 has 14 amino acids. The germline V and J ends were trimmed by 1 base and 6 bases, with 9 bases remaining between them. Germline V gene sequence: CDR1 SGHTA, CDR2 FQGNSA. The DNA for the CDR3 is TGTGCCAGCAGCTTAGTCGGGAGTTCCGGGGAGCTGTTTTTT. This translates into CASSLVGSSGELFF. Based on the CDR3 plus reference TRBV7-2 and TRBJ2-2, the full variable domain is GAGVSQSPSNKVTEKGKDVELRCDPISGHTALYWYRQSLGQGLEFLIYFQGNSAPDKSGLPSDRFSAERTGGSVSTLTIQRTQQEDSAVYLCASSLVGSSGELFFGEGSRLTVL.

The chain recombines TRBV18 with TRBJ1-5; 8 nucleotides line up with TRBD1. Germline V gene lookup returns CDR1 KGHSH and CDR2 LQKENI. The length of the CDR3 is 13 residues. V shed 3 bases, J shed 9 bases, and the junction held 4 bases outside the gene matches. The CDR3 here is CASSPTGERPQHF. CDR3 nucleotides: TGTGCCAGCTCACCGACAGGGGAGCGGCCCCAGCATTTT.

V gene TRBV19 combines with J gene TRBJ2-1; 7 positions match TRBD2. The CDR3 is 12 amino acids. Germline V CDR1 and CDR2: LNHDA, SQIVND (reference sequence). V lost 5 bases to trimming and J lost 15 bases; unmatched junction nucleotides: 10. CDR3 region: CASSARGEGGFF. The CDR3 DNA reads TGTGCCAGTAGTGCCCGAGGGGAGGGAGGGTTCTTC.

The DNA of the CDR3 is TGTGCCAGCAGTTGGACAGGGCGCTACGAGCAGTACTTC. Translation gives CASSWTGRYEQYF. V is TRBV6-2 or TRBV6-3 and J is TRBJ2-7, with 8 bases fitting TRBD1. Germline V lookup: CDR1 MNHEY, CDR2 SVGEGT. This CDR3 is built from 13 residues. The ends lost 4 bases at V and 3 bases at J; junction bases unmatched: 2.

The V gene is TRBV14, the J gene TRBJ1-6, with D possibly being TRBD1 (6 bases). Trimming stripped 3 bases from V and 13 bases from J, with 16 bases between. The CDR3 contains 14 residues. Germline assignment: CDR1 SGHDN and CDR2 FVKESK. The CDR3 spells CASSQSQGTLPLHF. DNA for the CDR3: TGTGCCAGCAGCCAGAGTCAGGGGACGCTCCCCCTCCACTTT. The full variable domain, its missing parts supplied by reference TRBV14 and TRBJ1-6, is EAGVTQFPSHSVIEKGQTVTLRCDPISGHDNLYWYRRVMGKEIKFLLHFVKESKQDESGMPNNRFLAERTGGTYSTLKVQPAELEDSGVYFCASSQSQGTLPLHFGNGTRLTVT.

This clone was recorded a few times. The gene calls are TRBV28 and TRBJ1-5, with 7 positions matching TRBD1. Germline V CDR1 and CDR2: MDHEN, SYDVKM. The V and J ends lost 8 bases and 8 bases, in that order; junction bases with no gene match: 6. CDR3 size: 12 residues. The CDR3 loop is CASSGQVEPQHF. The DNA for the CDR3 is TGTGCCAGCTCTGGACAGGTTGAGCCCCAGCATTTT.

The chain carries TRBV9 and TRBJ2-7; 7 bases agree with TRBD2. Germline CDR1 and CDR2: SGDLS and YYNGEE. The CDR3 has 16 amino acids. J lost 5 bases, V lost 0 bases, and 11 bases had no gene match. This chain's CDR3 is CASSVASGLTTDEQYF. The CDR3 coding sequence is TGTGCCAGCAGCGTAGCTAGCGGATTGACGACTGACGAGCAGTACTTC.